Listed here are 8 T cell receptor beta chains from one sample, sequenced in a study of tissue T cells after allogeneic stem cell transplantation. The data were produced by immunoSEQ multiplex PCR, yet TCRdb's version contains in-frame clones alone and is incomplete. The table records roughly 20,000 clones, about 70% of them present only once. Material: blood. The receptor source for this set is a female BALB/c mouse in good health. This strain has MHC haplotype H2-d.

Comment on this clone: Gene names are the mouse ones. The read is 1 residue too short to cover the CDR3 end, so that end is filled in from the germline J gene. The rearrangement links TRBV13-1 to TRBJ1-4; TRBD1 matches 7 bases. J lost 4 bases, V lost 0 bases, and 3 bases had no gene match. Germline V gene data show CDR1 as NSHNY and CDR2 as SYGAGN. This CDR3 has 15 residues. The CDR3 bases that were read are TGTGCCAGCAGTGATGCACCAGGGGGCAACGAAAGATTATTT. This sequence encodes CASSDAPGGNERLF. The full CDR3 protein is CASSDAPGGNERLFF.

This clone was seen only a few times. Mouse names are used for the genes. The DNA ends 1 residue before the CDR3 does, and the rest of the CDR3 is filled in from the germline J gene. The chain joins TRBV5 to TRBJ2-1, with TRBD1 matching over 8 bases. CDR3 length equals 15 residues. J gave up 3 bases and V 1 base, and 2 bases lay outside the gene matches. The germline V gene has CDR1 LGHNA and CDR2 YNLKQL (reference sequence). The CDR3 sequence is CASSQGTGFYAEQFF. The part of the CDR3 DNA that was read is TGTGCCAGCAGCCAAGGGACAGGGTTCTATGCTGAGCAGTTC.

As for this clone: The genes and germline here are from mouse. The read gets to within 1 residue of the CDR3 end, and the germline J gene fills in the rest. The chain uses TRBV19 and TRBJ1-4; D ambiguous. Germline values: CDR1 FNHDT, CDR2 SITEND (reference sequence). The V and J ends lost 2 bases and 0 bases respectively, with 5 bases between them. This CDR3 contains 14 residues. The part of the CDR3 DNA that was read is TGTGCCAGCAGTATGTGGCTTTCCAACGAAAGATTATTT. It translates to CASSMWLSNERLF. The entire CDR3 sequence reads CASSMWLSNERLFF.

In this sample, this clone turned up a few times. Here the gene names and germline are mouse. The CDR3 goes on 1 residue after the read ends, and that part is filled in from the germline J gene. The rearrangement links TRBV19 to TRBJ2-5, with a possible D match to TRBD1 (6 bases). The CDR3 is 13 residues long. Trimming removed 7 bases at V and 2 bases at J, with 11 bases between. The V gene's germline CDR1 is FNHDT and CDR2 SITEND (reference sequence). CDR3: CASQKGVQDTQYF. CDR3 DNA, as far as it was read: TGTGCCAGCCAGAAGGGGGTCCAAGACACCCAGTAC.

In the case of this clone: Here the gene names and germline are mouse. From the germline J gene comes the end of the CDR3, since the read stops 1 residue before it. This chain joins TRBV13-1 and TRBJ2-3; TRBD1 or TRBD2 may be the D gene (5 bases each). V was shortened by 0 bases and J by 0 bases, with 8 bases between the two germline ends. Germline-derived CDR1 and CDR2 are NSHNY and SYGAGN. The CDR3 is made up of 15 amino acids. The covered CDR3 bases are TGTGCCAGCAGTGATGTAGGGGCTAGTGCAGAAACGCTGTAT. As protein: CASSDVGASAETLY. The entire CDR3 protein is CASSDVGASAETLYF.

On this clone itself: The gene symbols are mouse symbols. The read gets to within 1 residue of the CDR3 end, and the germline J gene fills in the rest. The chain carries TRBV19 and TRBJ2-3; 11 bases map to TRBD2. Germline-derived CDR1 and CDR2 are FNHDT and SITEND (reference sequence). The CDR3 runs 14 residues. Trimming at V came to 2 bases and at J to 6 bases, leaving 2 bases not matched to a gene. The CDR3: CASSIGTGGETLYF. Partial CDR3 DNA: TGTGCCAGCAGTATTGGGACTGGGGGCGAAACGCTGTAT.

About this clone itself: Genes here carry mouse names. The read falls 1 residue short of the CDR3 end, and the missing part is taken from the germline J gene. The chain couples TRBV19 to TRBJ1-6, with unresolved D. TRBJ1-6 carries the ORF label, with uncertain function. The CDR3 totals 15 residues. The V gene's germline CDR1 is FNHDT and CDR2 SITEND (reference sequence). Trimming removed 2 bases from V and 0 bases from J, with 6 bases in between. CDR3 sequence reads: CASSIGNSYNSPLYF. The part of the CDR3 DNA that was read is TGTGCCAGCAGTATCGGTAATTCCTATAATTCGCCCCTCTAC.

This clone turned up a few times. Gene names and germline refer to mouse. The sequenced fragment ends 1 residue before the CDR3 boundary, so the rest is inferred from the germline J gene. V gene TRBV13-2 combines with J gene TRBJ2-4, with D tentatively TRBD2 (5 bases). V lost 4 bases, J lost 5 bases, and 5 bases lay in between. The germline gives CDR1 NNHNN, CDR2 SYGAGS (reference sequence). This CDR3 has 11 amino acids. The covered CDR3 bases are TGTGCCAGCGGTACTGGAAACACCTTGTAC. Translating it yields CASGTGNTLY. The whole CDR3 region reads CASGTGNTLYF.